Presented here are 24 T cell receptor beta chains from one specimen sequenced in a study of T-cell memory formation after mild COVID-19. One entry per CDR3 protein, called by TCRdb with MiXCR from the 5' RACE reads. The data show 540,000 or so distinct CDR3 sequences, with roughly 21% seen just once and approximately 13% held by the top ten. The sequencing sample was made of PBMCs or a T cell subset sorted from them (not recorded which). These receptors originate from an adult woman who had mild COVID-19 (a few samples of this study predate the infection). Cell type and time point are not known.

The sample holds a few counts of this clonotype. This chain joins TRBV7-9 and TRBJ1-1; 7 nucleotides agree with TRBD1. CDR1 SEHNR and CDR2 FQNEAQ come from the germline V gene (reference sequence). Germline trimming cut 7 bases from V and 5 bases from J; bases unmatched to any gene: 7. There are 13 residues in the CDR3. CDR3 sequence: CASNPTGQTEAFF. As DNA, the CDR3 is TGTGCCAGCAACCCGACAGGGCAAACTGAAGCTTTCTTT.

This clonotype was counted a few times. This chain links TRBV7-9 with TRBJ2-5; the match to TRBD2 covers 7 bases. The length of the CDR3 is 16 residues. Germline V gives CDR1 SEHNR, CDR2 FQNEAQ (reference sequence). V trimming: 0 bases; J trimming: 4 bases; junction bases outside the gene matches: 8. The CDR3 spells CASSLAGAGVTETQYF. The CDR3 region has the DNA TGTGCCAGCAGCTTAGCAGGTGCGGGAGTGACAGAGACCCAGTACTTC.

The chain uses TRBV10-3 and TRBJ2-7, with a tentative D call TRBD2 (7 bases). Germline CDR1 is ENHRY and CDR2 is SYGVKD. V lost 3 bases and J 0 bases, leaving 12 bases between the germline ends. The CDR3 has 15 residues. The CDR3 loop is CAISEGGGYSYEQYF. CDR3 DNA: TGTGCCATCAGTGAAGGCGGGGGCTACTCCTACGAGCAGTACTTC.

CDR3 nucleotides: TGTGCCAGCAGCAGAGGGGCTGCCGGGTTAAATGAGCAGTTCTTC. Protein sequence: CASSRGAAGLNEQFF. The chain employs TRBV6-2 or TRBV6-3 and TRBJ2-1, with D tentatively TRBD1 or TRBD2 (5 bases each). CDR3 length: 15 residues. V was clipped by 6 bases and J by 7 bases, with 19 bases between them. Germline V gene lookup returns CDR1 MNHEY and CDR2 SVGEGT.

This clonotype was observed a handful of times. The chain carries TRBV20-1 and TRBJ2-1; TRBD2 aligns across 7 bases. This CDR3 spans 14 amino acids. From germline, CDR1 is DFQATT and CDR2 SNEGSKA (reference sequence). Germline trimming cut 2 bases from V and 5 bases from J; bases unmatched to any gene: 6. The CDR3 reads CSARKASGDNEQFF. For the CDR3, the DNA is TGCAGTGCTAGAAAGGCTAGCGGTGACAATGAGCAGTTCTTC.

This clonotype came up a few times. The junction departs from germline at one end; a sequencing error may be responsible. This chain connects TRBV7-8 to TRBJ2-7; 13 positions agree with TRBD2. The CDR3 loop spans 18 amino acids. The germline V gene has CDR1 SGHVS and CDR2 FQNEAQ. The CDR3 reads CATSGIGLAGVGSYEQYF. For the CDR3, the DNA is TGTGCCACCAGCGGAATCGGACTAGCGGGAGTGGGATCCTACGAGCAGTACTTC.

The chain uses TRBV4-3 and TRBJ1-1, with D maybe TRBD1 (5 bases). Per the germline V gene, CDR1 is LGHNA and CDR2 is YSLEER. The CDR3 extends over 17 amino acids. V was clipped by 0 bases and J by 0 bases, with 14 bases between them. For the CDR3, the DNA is TGCGCCAGCAGCCAAGAACCGTGGGAGGGGATGAACACTGAAGCTTTCTTT. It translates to CASSQEPWEGMNTEAFF.

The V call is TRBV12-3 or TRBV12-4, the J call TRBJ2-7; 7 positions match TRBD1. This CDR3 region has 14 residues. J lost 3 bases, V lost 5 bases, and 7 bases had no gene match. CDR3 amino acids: CASSHSGQSYEQYF. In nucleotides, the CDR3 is TGTGCCAGCAGTCATTCGGGACAGAGCTACGAGCAGTACTTC.

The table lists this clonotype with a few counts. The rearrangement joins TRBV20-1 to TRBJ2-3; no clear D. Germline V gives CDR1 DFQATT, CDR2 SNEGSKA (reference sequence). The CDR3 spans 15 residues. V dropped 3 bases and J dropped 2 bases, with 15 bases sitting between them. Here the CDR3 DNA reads TGCAGTGCTAGTGCCTCCAGGACCTTCACAGATACGCAGTATTTT. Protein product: CSASASRTFTDTQYF.

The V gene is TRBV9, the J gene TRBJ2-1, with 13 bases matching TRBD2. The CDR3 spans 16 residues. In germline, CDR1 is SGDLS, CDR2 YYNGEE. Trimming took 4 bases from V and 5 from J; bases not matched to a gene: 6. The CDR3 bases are TGTGCCAGCAGCCCCGGACTAGCGGGGGTCCACAATGAGCAGTTCTTC. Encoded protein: CASSPGLAGVHNEQFF. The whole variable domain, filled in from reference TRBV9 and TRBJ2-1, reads DSGVTQTPKHLITATGQRVTLRCSPRSGDLSVYWYQQSLDQGLQFLIQYYNGEERAKGNILERFSAQQFPDLHSELNLSSLELGDSALYFCASSPGLAGVHNEQFFGPGTRLTVL.

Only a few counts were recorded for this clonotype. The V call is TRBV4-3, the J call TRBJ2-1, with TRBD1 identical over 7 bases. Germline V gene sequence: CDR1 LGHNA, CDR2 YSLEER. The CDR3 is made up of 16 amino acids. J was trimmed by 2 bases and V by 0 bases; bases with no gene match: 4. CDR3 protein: CASSQEGTVAYNEQFF. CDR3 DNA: TGCGCCAGCAGCCAAGAGGGGACAGTAGCCTACAATGAGCAGTTCTTC.

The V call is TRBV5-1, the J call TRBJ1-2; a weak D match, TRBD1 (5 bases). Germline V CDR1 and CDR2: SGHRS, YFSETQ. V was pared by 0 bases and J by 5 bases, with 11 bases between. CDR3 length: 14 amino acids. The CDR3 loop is CASSLVGGKYGYTF. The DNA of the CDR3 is TGCGCCAGCAGCTTGGTCGGGGGGAAATATGGCTACACCTTC.

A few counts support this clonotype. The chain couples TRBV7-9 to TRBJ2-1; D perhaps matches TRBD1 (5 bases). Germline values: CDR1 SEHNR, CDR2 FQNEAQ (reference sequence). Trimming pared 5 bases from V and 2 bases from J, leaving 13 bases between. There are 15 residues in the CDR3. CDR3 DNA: TGTGCCAGCAGCCCCTCAGGGCACCCCTACAATGAGCAGTTCTTC. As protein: CASSPSGHPYNEQFF.

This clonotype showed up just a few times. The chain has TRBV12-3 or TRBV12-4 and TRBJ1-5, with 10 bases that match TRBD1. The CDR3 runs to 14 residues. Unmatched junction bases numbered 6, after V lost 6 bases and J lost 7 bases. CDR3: CASSRTGGFQPQHF. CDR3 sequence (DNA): TGTGCCAGCAGCAGGACAGGGGGTTTCCAGCCCCAGCATTTT.

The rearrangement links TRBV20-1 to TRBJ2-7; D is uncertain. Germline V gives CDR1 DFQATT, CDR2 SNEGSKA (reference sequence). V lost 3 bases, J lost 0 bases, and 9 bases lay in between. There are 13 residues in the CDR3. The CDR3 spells CSARRTSSYEQYF. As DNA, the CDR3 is TGCAGTGCTAGGCGGACGAGCTCCTACGAGCAGTACTTC.

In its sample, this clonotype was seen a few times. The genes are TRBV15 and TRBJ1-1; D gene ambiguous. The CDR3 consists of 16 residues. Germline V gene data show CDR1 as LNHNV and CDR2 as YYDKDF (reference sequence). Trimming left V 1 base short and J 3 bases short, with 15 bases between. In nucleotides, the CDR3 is TGTGCCACCAGCAGAGCGGGTCGTGATCAGGACACTGAAGCTTTCTTT. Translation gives CATSRAGRDQDTEAFF.

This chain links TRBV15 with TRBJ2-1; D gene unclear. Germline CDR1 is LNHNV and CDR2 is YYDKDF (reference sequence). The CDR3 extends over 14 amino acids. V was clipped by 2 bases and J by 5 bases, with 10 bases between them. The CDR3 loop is CATSRPLRDNEQFF. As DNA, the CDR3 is TGTGCCACCAGCAGACCCCTTAGGGACAATGAGCAGTTCTTC.

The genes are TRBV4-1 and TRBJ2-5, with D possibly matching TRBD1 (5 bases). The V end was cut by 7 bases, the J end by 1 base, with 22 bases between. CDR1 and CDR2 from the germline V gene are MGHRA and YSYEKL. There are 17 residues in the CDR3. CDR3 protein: CASTPRGSGSAQETQYF. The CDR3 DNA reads TGCGCCAGCACCCCAAGGGGCAGTGGAAGTGCCCAAGAGACCCAGTACTTC.

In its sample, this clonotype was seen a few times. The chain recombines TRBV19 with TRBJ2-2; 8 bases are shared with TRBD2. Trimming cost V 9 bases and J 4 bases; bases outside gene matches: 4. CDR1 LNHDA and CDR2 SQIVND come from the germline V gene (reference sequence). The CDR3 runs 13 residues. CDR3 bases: TGTGCCAGCGGGAGGGAGGGCACCGGGGAGCTGTTTTTT. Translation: CASGREGTGELFF.

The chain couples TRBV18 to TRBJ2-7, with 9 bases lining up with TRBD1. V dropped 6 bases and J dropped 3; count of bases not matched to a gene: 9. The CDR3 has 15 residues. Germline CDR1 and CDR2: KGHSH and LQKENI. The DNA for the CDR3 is TGTGCCAGCTCCCCCCGGACAGGGGAAAACTACGAGCAGTACTTC. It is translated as CASSPRTGENYEQYF.

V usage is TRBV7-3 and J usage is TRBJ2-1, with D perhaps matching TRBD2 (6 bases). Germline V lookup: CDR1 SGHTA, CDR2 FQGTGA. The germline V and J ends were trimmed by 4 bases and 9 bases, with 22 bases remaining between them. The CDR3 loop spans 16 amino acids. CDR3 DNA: TGTGCCAGCAGCTCCAATTTGGTTCGGAGGGCCACTGAGCAGTTCTTC. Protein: CASSSNLVRRATEQFF.

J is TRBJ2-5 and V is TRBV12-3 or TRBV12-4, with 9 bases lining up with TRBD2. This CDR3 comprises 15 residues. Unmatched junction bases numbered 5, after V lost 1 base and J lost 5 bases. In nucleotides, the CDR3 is TGTGCCAGCAGTTTAGGCGGGGGGGCCGCTGAGACCCAGTACTTC. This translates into CASSLGGGAAETQYF.

Here the CDR3 reads CSARDEGTGGYEQYF. The CDR3 DNA reads as TGCAGTGCTAGAGATGAGGGGACAGGGGGCTACGAGCAGTACTTC. The chain joins TRBV20-1 to TRBJ2-7; 11 nucleotides agree with TRBD1. The V segment lost 0 bases and the J segment 3 bases; nucleotides outside the gene matches: 4. The CDR3 runs 15 residues. CDR1 and CDR2 (germline): DFQATT, SNEGSKA (reference sequence).

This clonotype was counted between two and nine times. CDR3 loop: CALAGPYNEQFF. CDR3 nucleotides: TGTGCACTAGCGGGACCATACAATGAGCAGTTCTTC. The rearrangement uses TRBV2 and TRBJ2-1, with 10 bases identical to TRBD2. The CDR3 spans 12 residues. The germline CDR1 and CDR2 sequences are SNHLY and FYNNEI.